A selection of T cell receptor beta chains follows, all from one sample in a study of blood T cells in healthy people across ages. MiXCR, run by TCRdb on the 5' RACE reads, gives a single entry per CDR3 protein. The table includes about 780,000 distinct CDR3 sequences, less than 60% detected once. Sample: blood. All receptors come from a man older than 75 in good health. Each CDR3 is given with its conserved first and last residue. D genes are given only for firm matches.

cdr3_aa: CASSYLSVNLQYF
v_call: TRBV12-3/TRBV12-4
d_call: -
j_call: TRBJ2-4

cdr3_aa: CSAREEAGTDTQYF
v_call: TRBV20-1
d_call: -
j_call: TRBJ2-3

cdr3_aa: CASSAGPTVDTQYF
v_call: TRBV9
d_call: -
j_call: TRBJ2-3

cdr3_aa: CASSEAGLAGALGATNEKLFF
v_call: TRBV2
d_call: -
j_call: TRBJ1-4

cdr3_aa: CASSTTTGLGYGYTF
v_call: TRBV7-2
d_call: -
j_call: TRBJ1-2

cdr3_aa: CSVRGVAGGSTDTQYF
v_call: TRBV29-1
d_call: TRBD2
j_call: TRBJ2-3

cdr3_aa: CAISESSRGRANTEAFF
v_call: TRBV10-3
d_call: -
j_call: TRBJ1-1

cdr3_aa: CASSRGPTHEQYF
v_call: TRBV7-2
d_call: -
j_call: TRBJ2-7

cdr3_aa: CASSKGPRAQETQYF
v_call: TRBV21-1
d_call: -
j_call: TRBJ2-5

cdr3_aa: CAIRGTGGGYTF
v_call: TRBV10-3
d_call: TRBD1
j_call: TRBJ1-2

cdr3_aa: CASSQGNRVTDTQYF
v_call: TRBV4-2
d_call: -
j_call: TRBJ2-3

cdr3_aa: CASSFPGQDLWGYTF
v_call: TRBV7-9
d_call: TRBD1
j_call: TRBJ1-2

cdr3_aa: CASSPLRDRGHQETQYF
v_call: TRBV28
d_call: TRBD1
j_call: TRBJ2-5

cdr3_aa: CASSFMGQPNTGELFF
v_call: TRBV5-1
d_call: -
j_call: TRBJ2-2

cdr3_aa: CASSLVRDSNYEQYF
v_call: TRBV7-8
d_call: -
j_call: TRBJ2-7

cdr3_aa: CASSLVGQGEGEQFF
v_call: TRBV12-3/TRBV12-4
d_call: TRBD1
j_call: TRBJ2-1

cdr3_aa: CASSLAQAQETQYF
v_call: TRBV7-2
d_call: -
j_call: TRBJ2-5

cdr3_aa: CASSRLERTGELFF
v_call: TRBV3-1
d_call: -
j_call: TRBJ2-2

cdr3_aa: CASSSQGIEQYF
v_call: TRBV14
d_call: -
j_call: TRBJ2-7

cdr3_aa: CASTKIGGGMGSHGYTF
v_call: TRBV12-3/TRBV12-4
d_call: -
j_call: TRBJ1-2

cdr3_aa: CSVGTARTQYF
v_call: TRBV29-1
d_call: TRBD1
j_call: -

cdr3_aa: CASSQNNVETQYF
v_call: TRBV4-1
d_call: -
j_call: TRBJ2-5

cdr3_aa: CSARVSSGGQETQYF
v_call: TRBV20-1
d_call: TRBD2
j_call: TRBJ2-5

cdr3_aa: CASSLEGTVQFF
v_call: TRBV7-9
d_call: -
j_call: TRBJ2-1

cdr3_aa: CVSSPTSGTSREQYF
v_call: TRBV7-2
d_call: TRBD2
j_call: TRBJ2-5

cdr3_aa: CASSPTGTRSTDTQYF
v_call: TRBV9
d_call: -
j_call: TRBJ2-3

cdr3_aa: CATSVAGGETQYF
v_call: TRBV24-1
d_call: TRBD2
j_call: TRBJ2-5

cdr3_aa: CSVGDLYNEQFF
v_call: TRBV29-1
d_call: -
j_call: TRBJ2-1

cdr3_aa: CASSYSGIETQYF
v_call: TRBV9
d_call: -
j_call: -

cdr3_aa: CAWRKPGPYNEQFF
v_call: TRBV30
d_call: -
j_call: TRBJ2-1

cdr3_aa: CIAWATNTEAFF
v_call: TRBV20-1
d_call: -
j_call: TRBJ1-1

cdr3_aa: CASGLRQSSSYEQYF
v_call: TRBV5-1
d_call: -
j_call: TRBJ2-7

cdr3_aa: CASSPDKGADTQYF
v_call: TRBV5-1
d_call: -
j_call: TRBJ2-3

cdr3_aa: CASSSPERWSEQFF
v_call: TRBV6-2/TRBV6-3
d_call: -
j_call: TRBJ2-1

cdr3_aa: CASSFGDRAHNEQFF
v_call: TRBV5-1
d_call: -
j_call: TRBJ2-1

cdr3_aa: CASSSTRGGYNEQFF
v_call: TRBV7-2
d_call: -
j_call: TRBJ2-1

cdr3_aa: CASSIQGIYEQYF
v_call: TRBV5-1
d_call: TRBD1
j_call: TRBJ2-7

cdr3_aa: CSVLSSGANVLTF
v_call: TRBV29-1
d_call: -
j_call: TRBJ2-6

cdr3_aa: CAWSRTGGTDTQYF
v_call: TRBV30
d_call: TRBD1
j_call: TRBJ2-3

cdr3_aa: CASSLDYGSTEAFF
v_call: TRBV7-2
d_call: -
j_call: TRBJ1-1

cdr3_aa: CASSLGTILTDTQYF
v_call: TRBV7-2
d_call: -
j_call: TRBJ2-3

cdr3_aa: CASSEGAGRAYEQYF
v_call: TRBV6-1
d_call: -
j_call: TRBJ2-7

cdr3_aa: CASSLVRYQETQYF
v_call: TRBV11-3
d_call: -
j_call: TRBJ2-5

cdr3_aa: CASSPGQGGRQETQYF
v_call: TRBV5-1
d_call: TRBD1
j_call: TRBJ2-5

cdr3_aa: CASSQEAALNSPLHF
v_call: TRBV3-1
d_call: -
j_call: TRBJ1-6

cdr3_aa: CASSRGGGDNEQFF
v_call: TRBV7-2
d_call: TRBD2
j_call: TRBJ2-1

cdr3_aa: CASSQEGQGYSGANVLTF
v_call: TRBV4-1
d_call: TRBD1
j_call: TRBJ2-6

cdr3_aa: CSAPTQVNTEAFF
v_call: TRBV20-1
d_call: -
j_call: TRBJ1-1

cdr3_aa: CASSEGFDEQYF
v_call: TRBV6-1
d_call: -
j_call: TRBJ2-7

cdr3_aa: CASSATLGNEQFF
v_call: TRBV6-4
d_call: -
j_call: TRBJ2-1

cdr3_aa: CASSQDTGFYNEQFF
v_call: TRBV4-2
d_call: -
j_call: TRBJ2-1

cdr3_aa: CASSFDPHTGTQYF
v_call: TRBV5-6
d_call: -
j_call: TRBJ2-3

cdr3_aa: CASSPTSEGYTEAFF
v_call: TRBV18
d_call: -
j_call: TRBJ1-1

cdr3_aa: CASSARERANNEQFF
v_call: TRBV9
d_call: TRBD2
j_call: TRBJ2-1

cdr3_aa: CASSPPPLNVLTF
v_call: TRBV28
d_call: -
j_call: TRBJ2-6